Below are 15 T cell receptor beta chains sequenced from a single sample in a study of T cell responses to AZD1222 COVID-19 vaccine. The repertoire was sequenced with immunoSEQ multiplex PCR; TCRdb's copy has only in-frame clones and lacks some. The repertoire holds fewer than 150,000 clones, with roughly 93% as singletons. Sequenced material: peripheral blood, taken on day 0 of AZD1222 vaccination. These receptors all come from an adult in good health.

This clone has a handful of counts. The chain recombines TRBV10-1 with TRBJ2-7; 10 bases fit TRBD2. Trimming removed 5 bases from V and 6 bases from J; junction bases left unmatched: 10. Germline CDR1 is WNHNN and CDR2 is SYGVQD (reference sequence). This CDR3 is built from 15 residues. The CDR3 bases are TGCGCCAGCAGTCCGGTCAGCGGGGGGGCCTCCGAGCAGTACTTC. It translates to CASSPVSGGASEQYF.

The chain uses TRBV27 and TRBJ1-2; D unclear. Trimming took 4 bases from V and 4 from J, leaving 19 bases between them. The CDR3 has 16 amino acids. Germline V gene sequence: CDR1 MNHEY, CDR2 SMNVEV (reference sequence). CDR3 DNA: TGTGCCAGCAGTTCGCACGACTCCGTCCTCTTCTATGGCTACACCTTC. This codes for CASSSHDSVLFYGYTF.

The V call is TRBV18, the J call TRBJ2-2; D is perhaps TRBD1 (6 bases). V lost 4 bases to trimming and J lost 3 bases, with 15 bases between them. The CDR3 length is 16 residues. Looked up from germline, CDR1 is KGHSH and CDR2 is LQKENI. CDR3 nucleotide sequence: TGTGCCAGCTCACATGGACAGATAAAGGACACCGGGGAGCTGTTTTTT. Translated, it gives CASSHGQIKDTGELFF.

The V gene is TRBV5-1, the J gene TRBJ1-1; weak D call: TRBD1 (6 bases). The CDR3 is 16 residues long. The germline V and J ends were trimmed by 0 bases and 2 bases, with 14 bases remaining between them. CDR1 and CDR2 (germline): SGHRS, YFSETQ. CDR3 in DNA: TGCGCCAGCAGCTTGGCCCCCCGGGACACCAACACTGAAGCTTTCTTT. It specifies CASSLAPRDTNTEAFF. Full variable domain (missing parts from reference TRBV5-1 and TRBJ1-1): KAGVTQTPRYLIKTRGQQVTLSCSPISGHRSVSWYQQTPGQGLQFLFEYFSETQRNKGNFPGRFSGRQFSNSRSEMNVSTLELGDSALYLCASSLAPRDTNTEAFFGQGTRLTVV.

This clone was picked up a small number of times. This chain links TRBV7-9 with TRBJ1-4; D remains ambiguous. This CDR3 has 15 amino acids. The germline V gene has CDR1 SEHNR and CDR2 FQNEAQ (reference sequence). The ends were cut back, 0 bases at V and 9 bases at J, with 14 bases in the middle. The CDR3 loop is CASSLAGGMRQKLFF. The CDR3 coding sequence is TGTGCCAGCAGCTTAGCAGGAGGGATGCGACAAAAACTGTTTTTT. Combining the CDR3 with reference TRBV7-9 and TRBJ1-4 gives the whole variable domain DTGVSQNPRHKITKRGQNVTFRCDPISEHNRLYWYRQTLGQGPEFLTYFQNEAQLEKSRLLSDRFSAERPKGSFSTLEIQRTEQGDSAMYLCASSLAGGMRQKLFFGSGTQLSVL.

V and J are TRBV5-1 and TRBJ1-1; perhaps TRBD1 as D (6 bases). The CDR3 has 18 amino acids. CDR1 is SGHRS, CDR2 YFSETQ, per germline. V lost 0 bases, J lost 2 bases, and 20 bases lay in between. CDR3 sequence reads: CASSLAGGYLKSNTEAFF. In DNA, the CDR3 is TGCGCCAGCAGCTTGGCGGGGGGCTACCTGAAATCCAACACTGAAGCTTTCTTT.

The CDR3 nucleotides are TGTGCCAGCAGCGGAGGGACAGGGGAGGGAGGGACCCAGTACTTC. Protein: CASSGGTGEGGTQYF. J is TRBJ2-5 and V is TRBV9; 10 bases align to TRBD1. The V and J ends lost 3 bases and 7 bases, in that order; junction bases with no gene match: 9. This CDR3 contains 15 residues. CDR1 is SGDLS, CDR2 YYNGEE, per germline.

The rearrangement joins TRBV20-1 to TRBJ1-1; TRBD1 aligns across 7 bases. Germline CDR1 is DFQATT and CDR2 is SNEGSKA (reference sequence). This CDR3 is 12 amino acids long. V lost 3 bases, J lost 5 bases, and 3 bases stayed unmatched. The CDR3 loop reads CSASRQGTEAFF. The CDR3 DNA sequence: TGCAGTGCTAGTCGACAGGGTACTGAAGCTTTCTTT.

The V and J genes are TRBV3-1 (or the pseudogene TRBV3-2) and TRBJ1-2, with D possibly being TRBD1 (6 bases). The germline V and J ends were trimmed by 5 bases and 4 bases, with 23 bases remaining between them. The length of the CDR3 is 17 residues. Germline-derived CDR1 and CDR2 are LGHDT and YNNKEL (reference sequence). The CDR3 region is CASSFRDKGLVSYGYTF. The DNA of the CDR3 is TGTGCCAGCAGCTTCCGGGACAAGGGACTTGTTTCCTATGGCTACACCTTC.

The chain couples TRBV27 to TRBJ1-5; possibly TRBD1 for D (5 bases). CDR3 size: 13 residues. The ends were cut back, 1 base at V and 5 bases at J, with 6 bases in the middle. CDR1 is MNHEY, CDR2 SMNVEV, per germline (reference sequence). The CDR3 protein is CASSLWGDQPQHF. CDR3 coding DNA: TGTGCCAGCAGTTTATGGGGGGATCAGCCCCAGCATTTT.

The sample holds one count of this clone. CDR3 nucleotide sequence: TGTGCCAGCAGCTTGGTACTAGCGGGGGGGACAGATACGCAGTATTTT. It specifies CASSLVLAGGTDTQYF. The V gene is TRBV5-5, the J gene TRBJ2-3, with 13 bases aligning to TRBD2. With V trimmed by 0 bases and J by 3 bases, 1 base remained unmatched. Germline V gene lookup returns CDR1 SGHKS and CDR2 YYEKEE (reference sequence). The CDR3 consists of 16 residues.

This chain links TRBV7-9 with TRBJ1-1; possibly TRBD1 for D (5 bases). The germline gives CDR1 SEHNR, CDR2 FQNEAQ (reference sequence). This CDR3 contains 14 residues. V shed 1 base and J shed 1 base, with 7 bases lying between them. This CDR3 reads CASSLGGKNTEAFF. CDR3 nucleotides: TGTGCCAGCAGCTTAGGGGGGAAGAACACTGAAGCTTTCTTT.

The V and J genes are TRBV5-1 and TRBJ2-7; D might be TRBD1 (5 bases). The CDR3 has 15 residues. Between the trimmed V and J ends, which lost 0 bases and 2 bases, there was a span of 12 bases. Per the germline V gene, CDR1 is SGHRS and CDR2 is YFSETQ. The CDR3 DNA follows: TGCGCCAGCAGCTTGGCCCCGCAGGGCCCCTACGAGCAGTACTTC. Residues: CASSLAPQGPYEQYF. The full variable domain, rest sourced from reference TRBV5-1 and TRBJ2-7, is KAGVTQTPRYLIKTRGQQVTLSCSPISGHRSVSWYQQTPGQGLQFLFEYFSETQRNKGNFPGRFSGRQFSNSRSEMNVSTLELGDSALYLCASSLAPQGPYEQYFGPGTRLTVT.

This clone occurred a few times. The chain carries TRBV18 and TRBJ1-2; 10 nucleotides align to TRBD1. The CDR3 consists of 15 residues. Per germline, CDR1 KGHSH and CDR2 LQKENI. Trimming at V came to 4 bases and at J to 3 bases, leaving 5 bases not matched to a gene. The CDR3 loop is CASSLTDRGDYGYTF. The CDR3 coding sequence is TGTGCCAGCTCACTAACGGACAGGGGGGACTATGGCTACACCTTC.

CDR3 nucleotides: TGTGCCAGCGTCCTAGCCGGGGAGCTGTTTTTT. This codes for CASVLAGELFF. The V gene is TRBV11-2, the J gene TRBJ2-2; D remains ambiguous. Trimming stripped 8 bases from V and 6 bases from J, with 7 bases between. This CDR3 has 11 residues. The germline V gene encodes CDR1 SGHAT and CDR2 FQNNGV.